This T cell receptor beta chain stems from a study of glioma-infiltrating T cells. V was pared by 2 bases and J by 7 bases, with 10 bases between. This CDR3 region has 13 residues. The germline V gene encodes CDR1 MNHEY and CDR2 SVGEGT. Many counts were recorded for this clonotype. Using RNA template, CDR3s of TCR alpha and beta were amplified with iRepertoire arm-PCR. MiXCR, applied by TCRdb to the multiplex PCR reads, yields one record per CDR3 protein. The table lists more than 110,000 distinct CDR3 sequences, more than 35% of them singletons. The chain recombines TRBV6-2 or TRBV6-3 with TRBJ2-3; D is unclear. This TCR was recovered from a human donor with low-grade glioma or glioblastoma, undergoing nonglioma brain surgery, or in good health (not recorded which). The sequenced sample consisted of glioma tissue, nonneoplastic brain tissue, or PBMCs (not recorded which). Here the CDR3 DNA reads TGTGCCAGCAGTTACGAGGAGCGAAATACGCAGTATTTT. It specifies CASSYEERNTQYF.